This entry is about one T cell receptor (beta chain). The antigen is undetermined. The study sequenced cultured CD4+ T cell DNA using the Oncomine TCR Beta short-read assay. TCRdb reprocessed the PCR reads via MiXCR and lists one record per CDR3 protein. The data hold 9,500 to 15,000 distinct CDR3 sequences, with roughly 74% observed a single time. This sample was taken from a study of vaccination and CD4 T cells after COVID-19. Overall study context: Post-vaccine sample collection happened at a median of approximately 10 weeks after dose two, ranging 14 to 241. A CEFX pool, an HIV-1 Nef pool, or else no peptide went into the control cultures.

Treatment given: roughly ten-day PBMC culture with coronavirus spike peptide pools or control peptides (ViraFEST assay). In the ViraFEST assay, peptide-pool expansion preceded TCR sequencing of expanded clonotypes. PBMCs, plated at around 2 million per well, were grown in the presence of around 10 IU/ml IL-2 and 10 ug/ml peptide pools. V trimming: 4 bases; J trimming: 7 bases; junction bases outside the gene matches: 4. From germline, CDR1 is SGHNT and CDR2 YENEEA. The CDR3 runs 13 residues. This sequence originates from a human donor who had recovered from COVID-19. This chain links TRBV11-3 with TRBJ2-1; TRBD1 agrees at 7 bases. The sequenced sample was CD4+ T cells from blood, cultured in vitro. The CDR3 DNA follows: TGTGCCAGCAGCTACGACAGGGCGAATGAGCAGTTCTTC. Residues: CASSYDRANEQFF.